This passage covers 30 T cell receptor beta chains from one sample sequenced in a study of T cells in Graves' hyperthyroidism and ophthalmopathy. Regions amplified from RNA transcripts were the TCR beta CDR3 regions. First-round RT-PCR with HTBI primers amplified the TCR CDR3 region. TCRdb reprocessed the multiplex PCR reads with MiXCR, giving one entry per CDR3 protein. The sample holds hundreds of thousands of distinct CDR3 sequences; roughly a third are singletons and the top ten take roughly 31%. Source material: blood. Receptor source: a woman in her thirties or forties with Graves' hyperthyroidism.

This clonotype was recorded at least ten times. This chain uses TRBV20-1 with TRBJ1-4; D remains unclear. V was shortened by 5 bases and J by 8 bases, with 9 bases between the two germline ends. Looked up from germline, CDR1 is DFQATT and CDR2 is SNEGSKA (reference sequence). This CDR3 is 11 amino acids long. The CDR3 DNA reads as TGCAGTGCTCCCAAGGCGGAAAAACTGTTTTTT. Translating it yields CSAPKAEKLFF.

This clonotype was detected ten times or more. CDR3: CASSQGVVGNSPLHF. The DNA for the CDR3 is TGCGCCAGCAGCCAAGGGGTCGTGGGGAATTCACCCCTCCACTTT. J is TRBJ1-6 and V is TRBV4-3; D is unclear. Trimming cost V 1 base and J 7 bases, with 11 bases left between them. Germline CDR1 is LGHNA and CDR2 is YSLEER. CDR3 length: 15 residues.

This clonotype has only one observation. This chain connects TRBV25-1 to TRBJ1-1; no reliable D call. The germline V and J ends were trimmed by 5 bases and 2 bases, with 15 bases remaining between them. This CDR3 comprises 15 residues. Germline V gene data show CDR1 as MGHDK and CDR2 as SYGVNS. The CDR3 here is CASSIWTGINTEAFF. CDR3 sequence (DNA): TGTGCCAGCAGTATTTGGACGGGGATCAACACTGAAGCTTTCTTT.

This clonotype came up a few times. The rearrangement joins TRBV15 to TRBJ1-4; 7 bases align to TRBD1. The CDR3 is made up of 15 amino acids. V gave up 3 bases and J gave up 4 bases; unmatched junction bases: 5. Germline-derived CDR1 and CDR2 are LNHNV and YYDKDF (reference sequence). The CDR3 DNA reads TGTGCCACCAGCAGGGCGGGGGACAGTAATGAAAAACTGTTTTTT. This sequence encodes CATSRAGDSNEKLFF.

Points on this clonotype: A read error may be the cause here, since a much bigger clone is one base away. V is TRBV19 and J is TRBJ1-1; 8 bases map to TRBD1. Trimming took 9 bases from V and 1 from J; bases not matched to a gene: 10. The germline V gene has CDR1 LNHDA and CDR2 SQIVND (reference sequence). The CDR3 contains 15 residues. The CDR3 coding sequence is TGTGCCAGCAGTTTCCGGGACAGGACGAACACTGAAGCTTTCTTT. It is translated as CASSFRDRTNTEAFF.

This clonotype was observed at least ten times. The chain combines TRBV7-3 with TRBJ1-1; D remains unclear. This CDR3 is 14 amino acids long. Germline V gene lookup returns CDR1 SGHTA and CDR2 FQGTGA. V was trimmed by 6 bases and J by 4 bases, leaving 15 bases between them. CDR3 DNA: TGTGCCAGCAGTCCACTGCGGGGTTCCACTGAAGCTTTCTTT. Translating gives CASSPLRGSTEAFF.

Points on this clonotype: Just one base apart from a much larger clone, this may be a read error. The chain recombines TRBV7-3 with TRBJ2-2, with D tentatively TRBD2 (6 bases). The CDR3 has 13 residues. Per the germline V gene, CDR1 is SGHTA and CDR2 is FQGTGA. The CDR3 sequence is CASSLFVGGELLF. The CDR3 region has the DNA TGTGCCAGCAGCTTATTCGTTGGCGGGGAGCTGCTTTTT. Drawing the rest from reference TRBV7-3 and TRBJ2-2, the complete variable domain is GAGVSQTPSNKVTEKGKYVELRCDPISGHTALYWYRQSLGQGPEFLIYFQGTGAADDSGLPNDRFFAVRPEGSVSTLKIQRTERGDSAVYLCASSLFVGGELLFGEGSRLTVL.

The genes are TRBV5-1 and TRBJ1-2; D gene unclear. The CDR3 contains 16 residues. The V gene lost 0 bases and the J gene lost 8 bases, with 20 bases spanning the gap. Looked up from germline, CDR1 is SGHRS and CDR2 is YFSETQ. DNA of the CDR3: TGCGCCAGCAGCTTGGAAGTCGGAGGGCAGAGTTGGGGCTACACCTTC. This codes for CASSLEVGGQSWGYTF.

J is TRBJ1-1 and V is TRBV4-1, with D uncertain. The V gene's germline CDR1 is MGHRA and CDR2 YSYEKL. The CDR3 spans 13 residues. V gave up 4 bases and J gave up 8 bases, with 14 bases separating them. The CDR3 protein is CASSLHRNREAFF. As DNA, the CDR3 is TGCGCCAGCAGCCTACATCGGAATCGCGAAGCTTTCTTT.

This clonotype was recorded at least ten times. The V and J genes are TRBV19 and TRBJ1-2; D is ambiguous. The CDR3 length is 13 residues. Germline V CDR1 and CDR2: LNHDA, SQIVND (reference sequence). Trimming pared 3 bases from V and 6 bases from J, leaving 11 bases between. The CDR3 coding sequence is TGTGCCAGTAGTATCTCCCTGGCAGATGGCTACACCTTC. Translation gives CASSISLADGYTF.

This clonotype was seen more than once but under ten times. The V call is TRBV12-3 or TRBV12-4, the J call TRBJ2-7; D tentatively fits TRBD1 or TRBD2 (5 bases each). Trimming removed 3 bases from V and 7 bases from J, with 13 bases in between. CDR3 length: 13 residues. The chain's CDR3 is CASSFEGRWEQYF. The DNA for the CDR3 is TGTGCCAGCAGTTTTGAGGGGCGGTGGGAGCAGTACTTC.

At least ten counts were recorded for this clonotype. The J gene is TRBJ2-5, the V gene TRBV20-1; the D is unclear. Germline V gene lookup returns CDR1 DFQATT and CDR2 SNEGSKA (reference sequence). Trimming removed 2 bases at V and 1 base at J, with 14 bases between. This CDR3 spans 15 amino acids. The CDR3 protein is CSARSSSGGQETQYF. The CDR3 nucleotides are TGCAGTGCTAGATCTTCCTCGGGCGGCCAAGAGACCCAGTACTTC.

This clonotype came up many times. The chain recombines TRBV15 with TRBJ2-2; D ambiguous. Germline CDR1 and CDR2: LNHNV and YYDKDF (reference sequence). V was pared by 1 base and J by 7 bases, with 13 bases between. The CDR3 extends over 15 amino acids. The DNA for the CDR3 is TGTGCCACCAGCAGAGTTGCCCCTTTGGGCGGGGAGCTGTTTTTT. Translating it yields CATSRVAPLGGELFF.

The V gene is TRBV29-1, the J gene TRBJ2-1; TRBD1 matches 8 bases. The CDR3 runs 14 residues. After removal of 6 bases from V and 8 bases from J, the junction contained 12 bases not matched to a gene. Looked up from germline, CDR1 is SQVTM and CDR2 is ANQGSEA. The CDR3 nucleotides are TGCAGCGTACTAGGCCGGACAGGGTTCGATGAGCAGTTCTTC. Its protein product is CSVLGRTGFDEQFF.

The chain uses TRBV7-2 and TRBJ2-7, with D perhaps assigned TRBD1 or TRBD2 (5 bases each). Trimming stripped 5 bases from V and 0 bases from J, with 14 bases between. The CDR3 covers 15 residues. Looked up from germline, CDR1 is SGHTA and CDR2 is FQGNSA. The CDR3 sequence is CASSVDVGGSYEQYF. CDR3 DNA: TGTGCCAGCAGCGTAGATGTTGGGGGCTCCTACGAGCAGTACTTC.

Notes on this clonotype: A much bigger clone sits one base away, suggesting this may be a read error. The chain has TRBV7-2 and TRBJ1-6; TRBD1 might be the D (5 bases). The CDR3 has 14 amino acids. Germline CDR1 reads SGHTA; CDR2 reads FQGNSA. CDR3: CASSSGTVNSPPHF. The CDR3 region has the DNA TGTGCCAGCAGCTCTGGGACGGTTAATTCACCCCCCCACTTT.

The table lists this clonotype with a few counts. The chain is built from TRBV29-1 and TRBJ1-2, with D tentatively TRBD1 (5 bases). The germline gives CDR1 SQVTM, CDR2 ANQGSEA. The CDR3 extends over 12 amino acids. V was pared by 7 bases and J by 8 bases, with 17 bases between. The CDR3 bases are TGCAGCGGGGACCCCCTCTCCGGCGGCTACACCTTC. Translated, it gives CSGDPLSGGYTF.

With regard to this clonotype: In this CDR3 the conserved last residue, phenylalanine or tryptophan, is missing, so a read error is likely. Because the CDR3's place on the DNA is in doubt, the DNA is left out and the CDR3 is given as listed by TCRdb. The chain has TRBV7-2 and TRBJ1-5. CDR1 is SGHTA and CDR2 is FQGNSA in the germline V gene. The length of the CDR3 is 10 amino acids, counting both ends. CDR3 protein: CASSPVAWAI.

The chain couples TRBV11-1 to TRBJ1-1, with D possibly TRBD1 on 5 matching bases. In germline, CDR1 is SGHAT, CDR2 FQDESV (reference sequence). CDR3 length: 15 amino acids. Deletions cut 3 bases from V and 1 base from J, with 12 bases between. The CDR3 coding sequence is TGTGCCAGCAGCTTCGAGGGGAGCCCGAACACTGAAGCTTTCTTT. As protein: CASSFEGSPNTEAFF.

Concerning this clonotype itself: A junction boundary mismatches the germline segment, possibly from a read error. This chain uses TRBV11-1 with TRBJ2-5; 9 positions agree with TRBD2. The germline V gene has CDR1 SGHAT and CDR2 FQDESV (reference sequence). The CDR3 is 16 residues long. The CDR3 loop reads CASSSSLAGLQEAQYF. CDR3 DNA: TGTGCCAGCAGCTCCAGCCTAGCGGGGCTGCAAGAGGCCCAGTACTTC. Together with reference TRBV11-1 and TRBJ2-5, the CDR3 gives the full variable domain: EAEVAQSPRYKITEKSQAVAFWCDPISGHATLYWYRQILGQGPELLVQFQDESVVDDSQLPKDRFSAERLKGVDSTLKIQPAELGDSAMYLCASSSSLAGLQEAQYFGPGTRLLVL.

In regard to this clonotype: Mismatch with germline at one junction end may stem from a read error. This chain links TRBV29-1 with TRBJ1-2; no reliable D call. The CDR3 is made up of 12 amino acids. Germline CDR1 is SQVTM and CDR2 is ANQGSEA. The CDR3 is CSGEGFSRGYTF. CDR3 nucleotides: TGCAGCGGTGAAGGCTTCTCTCGTGGCTACACCTTC.

This clonotype was observed a handful of times. The gene calls are TRBV10-3 and TRBJ1-2; the match to TRBD1 covers 7 bases. The ends lost 4 bases at V and 4 bases at J; junction bases unmatched: 9. Per germline, CDR1 ENHRY and CDR2 SYGVKD. The CDR3 loop spans 15 amino acids. This chain's CDR3 is CAISGKGAGIYGYTF. The CDR3, as DNA: TGTGCCATCAGTGGCAAGGGGGCCGGAATCTATGGCTACACCTTC.

This clonotype occurred a few times. This rearrangement joins TRBV12-3 or TRBV12-4 to TRBJ1-1; weak D call: TRBD1 (5 bases). The CDR3 extends over 12 amino acids. The V end was cut by 3 bases, the J end by 11 bases, with 13 bases between. The CDR3 spells CASSLIGRVAFF. Here the CDR3 DNA reads TGTGCCAGCAGTTTGATCGGCAGGGTCGCTTTCTTT.

This clonotype was recorded many times. This chain connects TRBV20-1 to TRBJ2-7, with D uncertain. The CDR3 has 13 residues. Germline lookup yields CDR1 DFQATT and CDR2 SNEGSKA (reference sequence). Trimming pared 0 bases from V and 7 bases from J, leaving 13 bases between. CDR3 residues: CSAREASKREQYF. Here the CDR3 DNA reads TGCAGTGCTAGAGAGGCGTCCAAAAGGGAGCAGTACTTC.

The chain uses TRBV12-3 or TRBV12-4 and TRBJ1-6; D is perhaps TRBD1 (6 bases). The CDR3 is 15 amino acids. V lost 8 bases to trimming and J lost 6 bases, with 17 bases between them. CDR3 amino acids: CASLHRATSNSPLHF. The DNA of the CDR3 is TGTGCCAGCTTACACAGGGCCACTAGTAATTCACCCCTCCACTTT.

The V call is TRBV29-1, the J call TRBJ2-7, with D tentatively TRBD2 (6 bases). Germline V gives CDR1 SQVTM, CDR2 ANQGSEA. The CDR3 length is 10 residues. Deletions cut 7 bases from V and 6 bases from J, with 10 bases between. The CDR3 spells CSAGVCEQYF. CDR3 bases: TGCAGCGCGGGAGTCTGCGAGCAGTACTTC.

To note about this clonotype: Compared with germline, one end of the junction differs, possibly owing to a read error. The gene calls are TRBV5-4 and TRBJ2-7, with 8 bases that match TRBD1. Looked up from germline, CDR1 is SGHNT and CDR2 is YYREEE (reference sequence). CDR3 length equals 16 residues. The CDR3 sequence: CAWAGGPLFPSYDQYF. The CDR3 DNA follows: TGTGCCTGGGCAGGGGGCCCACTATTTCCCTCCTACGACCAGTACTTC.

This sequence joins TRBV10-1 and TRBJ2-5; no clear D gene. The CDR3 consists of 13 residues. Trimming removed 4 bases at V and 3 bases at J, with 9 bases between. Germline loops: CDR1 WNHNN, CDR2 SYGVQD (reference sequence). For the CDR3, the DNA is TGCGCCAGCAGTGGGGTGGGGAAAGAGACCCAGTACTTC. It yields the protein CASSGVGKETQYF.

In this sample, this clonotype turned up a few times. The junction departs from germline at one end; a sequencing error may be responsible. The chain carries TRBV9 and TRBJ2-7; 10 bases map to TRBD1. Germline V gene lookup returns CDR1 SGDLS and CDR2 YYNGEE. The CDR3 totals 16 residues. The CDR3: CASSALSGQGSYEQYF. The CDR3 DNA sequence: TGCGCCAGCAGCGCTTTATCGGGACAGGGGTCCTACGAGCAGTACTTC.

At least ten counts were recorded for this clonotype. This rearrangement joins TRBV12-3 or TRBV12-4 to TRBJ2-5, with 8 bases identical to TRBD2. V trimming: 6 bases; J trimming: 6 bases; junction bases outside the gene matches: 9. The CDR3 has 14 amino acids. CDR3 in amino acids: CASSLRLASQTQYF. Written as DNA, the CDR3 is TGTGCCAGCAGCCTTCGACTAGCGTCGCAGACCCAGTACTTC.